This paragraph reports one T cell receptor beta chain. Its target is unknown. TCRdb independently ran MiXCR on the 5' RACE reads; one entry per CDR3 protein. The table records 500,000 to 650,000 distinct CDR3 sequences, about 7.1% of them present only once. Germline V gene lookup returns CDR1 SGHRS and CDR2 YFSETQ. V gave up 0 bases and J gave up 3 bases; unmatched junction bases: 6. CDR3 length: 18 residues. The data belong to a study of identical twins. Study-level findings and limits: Cross-sectional statistics underpinned the conclusions; the same donors were not followed. Analyses of zero insertions could, in part, be confounded by invariant MAIT and iNKT cells.

These sequences were also reported in another study, on yellow fever vaccine responses in identical twins.

The clonotype was recovered from a woman younger than 35 in good health. Sequencing was carried out using PBMCs. The V call is TRBV5-1, the J call TRBJ2-1, with 13 bases that match TRBD2. CDR3 in DNA: TGCGCCAGCAGCTTGGGGTTCGGGACTAGCGGGATCTACAATGAGCAGTTCTTC. Its translation is CASSLGFGTSGIYNEQFF. Supplemented by reference TRBV5-1 and TRBJ2-1, the full variable domain reads KAGVTQTPRYLIKTRGQQVTLSCSPISGHRSVSWYQQTPGQGLQFLFEYFSETQRNKGNFPGRFSGRQFSNSRSEMNVSTLELGDSALYLCASSLGFGTSGIYNEQFFGPGTRLTVL.